Shown below are 3 T cell receptor beta chains from a single sample sequenced in a study of cytomegalovirus exposure and HLA in healthy donors listed by TCRdb under 2017. Libraries were constructed by the immunoSEQ multiplex PCR assay. For the multiplex PCR, a mixture combining 60 forward primers for TCR Vbeta segments and 13 reverse primers for TCR Jbeta segments was used. Entries here come from immuneACCESS through TCRdb and include only in-frame sequences with V and J called. Some clones fail to appear in such tables; in the studies checked, an unresolved V gene covers under half of the shortfall, and the cause of the remainder is unknown. Counted in this sample were 90,000 to 120,000 clones; more than 70% of them appeared once. The top ten constitute 7.8% of the sample. Sample: PBMCs. These receptors were taken from a young man in good health and CMV-seronegative.

The chain has TRBV28 and TRBJ2-5, with TRBD1 identical over 7 bases. The V and J ends lost 8 bases and 3 bases, in that order; junction bases with no gene match: 15. CDR3 length equals 16 residues. Germline V gene lookup returns CDR1 MDHEN and CDR2 SYDVKM. The CDR3 coding sequence is TGTGCCAGCCGCACTCCCAGGGACAGCAGGGAAGAGACCCAGTACTTC. This codes for CASRTPRDSREETQYF.

The chain combines TRBV6-6 with TRBJ2-1; 8 nucleotides match TRBD1. Per the germline V gene, CDR1 is MNHNY and CDR2 is SVGAGI (reference sequence). CDR3 length equals 15 residues. The ends lost 5 bases at V and 7 bases at J; junction bases unmatched: 10. The CDR3 coding sequence is TGTGCCAGCAGTCGGACAGGGCTATACGGGAATGAGCAGTTCTTC. Residues: CASSRTGLYGNEQFF.

The chain combines TRBV29-1 with TRBJ2-5, with TRBD2 as a possible D gene (5 bases). CDR3 size: 13 residues. CDR1 SQVTM and CDR2 ANQGSEA come from the germline V gene. The CDR3 DNA follows: TGCGGCTTTATGGAGGTGTATGGAGAGACCCAGTACTTC. Protein: CGFMEVYGETQYF.